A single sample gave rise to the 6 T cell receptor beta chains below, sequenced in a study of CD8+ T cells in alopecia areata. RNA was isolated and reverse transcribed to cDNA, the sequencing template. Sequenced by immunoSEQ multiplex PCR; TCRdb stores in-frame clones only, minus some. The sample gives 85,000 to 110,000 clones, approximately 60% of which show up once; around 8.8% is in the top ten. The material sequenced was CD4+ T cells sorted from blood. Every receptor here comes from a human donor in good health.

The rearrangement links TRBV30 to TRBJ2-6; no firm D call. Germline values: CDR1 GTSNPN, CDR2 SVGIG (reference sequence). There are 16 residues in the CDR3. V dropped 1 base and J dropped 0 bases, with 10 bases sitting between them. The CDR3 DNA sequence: TGTGCCTGGAGTGCGGTTGCCAGCTCTGGGGCCAACGTCCTGACTTTC. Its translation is CAWSAVASSGANVLTF. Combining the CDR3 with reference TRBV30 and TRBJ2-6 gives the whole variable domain SQTIHQWPATLVQPVGSPLSLECTVEGTSNPNLYWYRQAAGRGLQLLFYSVGIGQISSEVPQNLSASRPQDRQFILSSKKLLLSDSGFYLCAWSAVASSGANVLTFGAGSRLTVL.

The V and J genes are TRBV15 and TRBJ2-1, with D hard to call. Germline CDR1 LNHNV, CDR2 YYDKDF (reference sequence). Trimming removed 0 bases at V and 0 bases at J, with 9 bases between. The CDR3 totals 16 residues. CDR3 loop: CATSRDARLSYNEQFF. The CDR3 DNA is TGTGCCACCAGCAGAGATGCTCGCCTCTCCTACAATGAGCAGTTCTTC.

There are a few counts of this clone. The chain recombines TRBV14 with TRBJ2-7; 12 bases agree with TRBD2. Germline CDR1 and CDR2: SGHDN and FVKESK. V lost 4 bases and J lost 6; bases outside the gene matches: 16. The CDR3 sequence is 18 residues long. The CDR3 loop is CASSRELAGGLPVGEQYF. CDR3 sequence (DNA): TGTGCCAGCAGCCGCGAACTAGCGGGAGGCCTGCCTGTCGGCGAGCAGTACTTC.

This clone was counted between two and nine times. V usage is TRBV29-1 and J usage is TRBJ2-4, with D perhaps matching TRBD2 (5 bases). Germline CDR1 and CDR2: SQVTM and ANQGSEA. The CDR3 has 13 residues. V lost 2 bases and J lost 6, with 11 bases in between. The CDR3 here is CSVEWGEGNIQYF. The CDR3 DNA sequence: TGCAGCGTTGAATGGGGTGAGGGAAACATTCAGTACTTC.

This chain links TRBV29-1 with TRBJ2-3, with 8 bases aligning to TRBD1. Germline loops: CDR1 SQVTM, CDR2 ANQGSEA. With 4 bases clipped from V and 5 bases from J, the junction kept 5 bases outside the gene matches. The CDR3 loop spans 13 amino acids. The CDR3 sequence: CSVGTGGLDTQYF. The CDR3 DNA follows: TGCAGCGTTGGAACAGGGGGTTTAGATACGCAGTATTTT.

Written as DNA, the CDR3 is TGCAGCGTGATCCTATTTATGAACACTGAAGCTTTCTTT. The encoded protein is CSVILFMNTEAFF. The chain is built from TRBV29-1 and TRBJ1-1; no firm D call. V gave up 6 bases and J gave up 0 bases, with 11 bases separating them. The CDR3 has 13 residues. The germline V gene encodes CDR1 SQVTM and CDR2 ANQGSEA.